This TCR beta chain is drawn from a study of T cells after posttransplantation cyclophosphamide. Regarding the study as a whole: Recipient CMV seropositivity and CMV reactivation strongly tracked TRB clonality. Tissue-infiltrating T cells from skin or gut overlapped little with blood T cells.

Cells defined as naive were viable CD3+CD4+ or CD3+CD8+ and CCR7+CD45RA+CD45RO-CD95-CD27+CD28+. Concerning this clone: As yet, its antigen is unknown.

Using immunoSEQ multiplex PCR, the repertoire was profiled, and TCRdb retains in-frame clones only, with some absent. Of some 30,000 clones detected, about 91% appear once; the ten largest clones hold 0.1%. The CDR3 sequence is 18 residues long. The ends lost 3 bases at V and 3 bases at J; junction bases unmatched: 14. The V gene's germline CDR1 is KGHSH and CDR2 LQKENI. The sequence was obtained from a man aged 25-45 years in good health and a related stem cell transplant donor. The V call is TRBV18, the J call TRBJ2-7; 10 positions agree with TRBD2. The source material was naive CD4+ T cells sorted from blood. For the CDR3, the DNA is TGTGCCAGCTCACCTGGGCAGCGGGGGGGCACAATGGTCTACGAGCAGTACTTC. As protein: CASSPGQRGGTMVYEQYF.